The clone carrying this T cell receptor beta chain was observed many times. Germline lookup yields CDR1 ENHRY and CDR2 SYGVKD. The CDR3 sequence is 15 residues long. Germline trimming cut 11 bases from V and 8 bases from J; bases unmatched to any gene: 18. MiXCR, run by TCRdb on the RT-PCR reads, gives a single entry per CDR3 protein. The sample includes approximately 720,000 distinct CDR3 sequences, 12% to 15% seen only once; the top ten take roughly 3.9%. Source material: memory CD4+ T cells from blood. The source of this sequence is a female donor in good health, serving as a healthy control. The genes are TRBV10-3 and TRBJ2-1; 7 nucleotides align to TRBD1. The CDR3 region is CAHSGGEGQRDEQFF. CDR3 DNA sequence: TGTGCCCACTCAGGGGGTGAGGGACAAAGGGATGAGCAGTTCTTC.